This T cell receptor (beta chain) was identified during a study of T cells expressing NK-cell markers. Study background: Eight donors were sequenced, of whom seven were HCMV-seropositive, while the remaining one was HCMV-seronegative.

TCRdb reanalyzed the 5' RACE reads and collapses them to one entry per CDR3 protein, without DNA. The sample's table shows 90,000 to 130,000 distinct CDR3 sequences. The sequencing sample was made of blood T cells: a sorted CD56 or NKG2C T cell subset, CD4+ or CD8+ T cells, or bulk PBMC T cells (not recorded which). The TCR was taken from a woman aged 18 to 75 in good health.

CDR3 in amino acids: CASSLLRGGMNTQYF. The genes are TRBV7-6 and TRBJ2-3; with no DNA, the TCRdb D assignment of TRBD2 cannot be verified. CDR1 is SGHVS, CDR2 FNYEAQ, per germline. The CDR3 has 15 residues. Full variable domain (rest looked up from reference TRBV7-6 and TRBJ2-3): GAGVSQSPRYKVTKRGQDVALRCDPISGHVSLYWYRQALGQGPEFLTYFNYEAQQDKSGLPNDRFSAERPEGSISTLTIQRTEQRDSAMYRCASSLLRGGMNTQYFGPGTRLTVL.